The 5 T cell receptor beta chains in this list originate from one sample, sequenced in a study of early T cells in non-severe SARS-CoV-2 infection. TCRdb reprocessed the 5' RACE reads via MiXCR and lists one record per CDR3 protein. The sample has 55,000 to 65,000 distinct CDR3 sequences; over 10% are singletons. This material consisted of whole blood, taken at baseline. These receptors all stem from an adult who was a healthcare worker with PCR-confirmed SARS-CoV-2 infection or an uninfected control (not recorded which).

This clonotype has just a few counts. V is TRBV7-2 and J is TRBJ2-5, with 7 positions matching TRBD2. V lost 9 bases and J lost 4; bases outside the gene matches: 11. The CDR3 is 14 amino acids. Looked up from germline, CDR1 is SGHTA and CDR2 is FQGNSA. The CDR3 coding sequence is TGTGCCAGTCGTCCCGGGGGAGGGACAGAGACCCAGTACTTC. Translating it yields CASRPGGGTETQYF.

This clonotype appeared many times. The V gene is TRBV11-2, the J gene TRBJ2-7, with 7 bases fitting TRBD2. This CDR3 is 15 amino acids long. CDR1 SGHAT and CDR2 FQNNGV come from the germline V gene. The V gene end was trimmed by 5 bases and the J gene end by 2 bases; junction bases not matched to a gene: 9. The CDR3 protein is CASSVTSVSTYEQYF. CDR3 DNA: TGTGCCAGCAGCGTAACTAGCGTCTCGACCTACGAGCAGTACTTC.

V and J are TRBV7-9 and TRBJ1-5; no firm D call. Trimming removed 0 bases from V and 4 bases from J, with 7 bases in between. Per germline, CDR1 SEHNR and CDR2 FQNEAQ (reference sequence). The CDR3 runs to 14 residues. Here the CDR3 DNA reads TGTGCCAGCAGCTTAGCGCCTGGGAATCAGCCCCAGCATTTT. This sequence encodes CASSLAPGNQPQHF.

This clonotype was found a few times. The chain is built from TRBV5-8 and TRBJ2-5; D is unclear. V was clipped by 2 bases and J by 3 bases, with 11 bases between them. Germline CDR1 reads SGHTS; CDR2 reads YDEGEE. The CDR3 is 14 amino acids. Here the CDR3 reads CASSFRTKKETQYF. The CDR3 nucleotides read TGTGCCAGCAGCTTTAGAACCAAAAAAGAGACCCAGTACTTC.

The rearrangement links TRBV11-2 to TRBJ2-3; D tentatively reads TRBD1 or TRBD2 (6 bases each). This CDR3 spans 15 amino acids. In germline, CDR1 is SGHAT, CDR2 FQNNGV. Trimming removed 5 bases at V and 0 bases at J, with 12 bases between. CDR3 nucleotide sequence: TGTGCCAGCAGCCGCGGGACATTTAGCACAGATACGCAGTATTTT. Residues: CASSRGTFSTDTQYF. The full variable domain, completed using reference TRBV11-2 and TRBJ2-3, is EAGVAQSPRYKIIEKRQSVAFWCNPISGHATLYWYQQILGQGPKLLIQFQNNGVVDDSQLPKDRFSAERLKGVDSTLKIQPAKLEDSAVYLCASSRGTFSTDTQYFGPGTRLTVL.